The sequence of this T cell receptor beta chain was determined in a study of shared clonotypes between healthy human individuals. The CDR3 runs 13 residues. Trimming removed 4 bases at V and 3 bases at J, with 9 bases between. Germline V CDR1 and CDR2: MNHNY, SVGAGI (reference sequence). Profiling relied on immunoSEQ multiplex PCR, and the TCRdb table lists in-frame clones only, not all of them. The sample contains some 1 million clones, 65% to 80% of which appear only once. The sequenced sample consisted of memory CD4+ T cells sorted from blood. As for subset: CD45RA-negative fraction. The receptor was isolated from a man younger than 35 in good health. The chain joins TRBV6-6 to TRBJ1-2, with D perhaps matching TRBD1 (5 bases). In DNA, the CDR3 is TGTGCCAGCAGTTTACAGGTTCACTATGGCTACACCTTC. Translation: CASSLQVHYGYTF.